One T cell receptor (beta chain) is described in this entry. What it recognizes is unknown. The sample, about 10 milliliters of peripheral blood, was drawn from each donor. Total RNA extracted from each sample amounted to at least 6 micrograms. Together with a sample-barcoded 5' primer, a J-beta primer mix was included in a second PCR lasting 7 to 11 cycles. TCRdb re-derived calls from the 5' RACE reads in MiXCR, one entry per CDR3 protein. The profile shows about 1.4 million distinct CDR3 sequences, approximately 59% of them singletons. This sample is part of a study of blood T cells in healthy people across ages. Points from the study as a whole: A greater number of naive CD4+ cells and higher diversity distinguished long-lived donors from aged donors.

This receptor was obtained from a man aged 18 to 29 in good health. Sequenced sample: blood.

The CDR3 sequence is CSGRQGGYEQYF. The CDR3 bases are TGCAGTGGGAGACAGGGGGGCTACGAGCAGTACTTC. V and J are TRBV20-1 and TRBJ2-5, with TRBD1 matching 9 bases. The DNA end is more similar to TRBJ2-7, so the J call may be wrong. Germline V gene sequence: CDR1 DFQATT, CDR2 SNEGSKA (reference sequence). The CDR3 is made up of 12 amino acids.